Reported below is one T cell receptor (beta chain). There is no known antigen for this receptor. No quality values exist for individual bases; no much larger clone is one base distant. This entry belongs to a study of blood T cell repertoires in COVID-19 (dated by TCRdb to 2020 to 2021). For the study in its entirety: The collaborator samples originated in the United States, Italy and Spain and spanned the acute and convalescent phases of COVID-19. The prospective study material was composed of cDNA or gDNA derived from T cells, B-cell-depleted T cells, or PBMCs. Deeply sampled blood TCRbeta repertoires from subjects exposed to, actively infected with, or recovered from COVID-19 were included in the dataset. Where available, HLA class I and class II types were taken from metadata supplied by the sample provider and were not determined by assay-based typing. The repertoires were released in a freely available public database intended as a resource for research on the immune response to SARS-CoV-2. The samples were drawn from the first 160 participants of the ongoing ImmuneRACE study and from more than 1,000 subjects provided by 6 global collaborators. Sample metadata almost always included a de-identified subject ID, COVID-19 status, age in years and sex.

From its cysteine to its phenylalanine, the CDR3 spans 16 amino acids. Solely the CDR3 DNA is kept, with 48 bases framed from the first base. Unmatched junction bases come to 9, with V trimmed by 5 bases and J by 5 bases. Taken from the germline V gene, the CDR1 and CDR2 loops are SGHTA and FQGNSA. The collaborating institutions used their own protocols to collect whole blood in K2EDTA tubes. For TCRbeta analysis, collaborators shipped samples as frozen whole blood, isolated PBMCs, or DNA extracted from either of those sample types. TCRbeta CDR3 regions were amplified from genomic DNA using the immunoSEQ Assay, a bias-controlled multiplex PCR. The published analysis was carried out like this. Nucleated cell counts per sample were estimated from amplification of reference gene primers within the assay. Sequence reads were collapsed and filtered to measure the absolute abundance of every unique TCRbeta CDR3 rearrangement. For each sample, productive Simpson clonality was calculated as the square root of Simpson's diversity index across productive rearrangements. Here the immuneACCESS table is served through TCRdb, limited to in-frame sequences with V and J called. Missing clones are a known gap in these copies; in checked studies unresolved V genes cover under half, and the rest lacks a known reason. V, J and clone size derive from that table, while D and trimming were established from the DNA sequence. Within this sample are about 120,000 clones, with 85% to 90% of them counted one time only. The ten top clones hold about 2% of the sample.

What the study reported, not specific to this receptor: The amount of clinical and demographic metadata varied by source and participant and was provided uncurated.

The V and J segments used are TRBV7-2 and TRBJ2-5, with 12 central nucleotides matching TRBD2. Source material: peripheral blood. The source of this sequence is a woman aged 45 to 65 with acute or convalescent COVID-19. The nucleotide sequence is TGTGCCAGCAGCCTCGGGACTAGCGGGCCGGGGGAGACCCAGTACTTC. The resulting protein is CASSLGTSGPGETQYF.